One and the same sample provided the 16 T cell receptor beta chains below, sequenced in a study of vaccination and CD4 T cells after COVID-19. Sequenced with the Oncomine TCR Beta short-read assay was DNA taken from cultured CD4+ T cells. TCRdb itself ran the PCR reads through MiXCR, one entry per CDR3 protein. The sample contains some 12,000 distinct CDR3 sequences, approximately 71% of which appear only once. Their specific antigens are unknown. Treatment: 10-day PBMC culture with coronavirus spike peptide pools or control peptides (ViraFEST assay). The sequenced sample was CD4+ T cells from blood, cultured in vitro. The receptors shown here come from a human donor who had recovered from COVID-19.

The chain carries TRBV6-2 or TRBV6-3 and TRBJ1-5, with no clear D. Trimming left V 0 bases short and J 5 bases short, with 17 bases between. Germline V CDR1 and CDR2: MNHEY, SVGEGT. The length of the CDR3 is 17 residues. CDR3 nucleotides: TGTGCCAGCAGTTACTCTCGGACGGATCTTCTTTATCAGCCCCAGCATTTT. As protein: CASSYSRTDLLYQPQHF.

The chain joins TRBV2 to TRBJ1-2; 7 bases align to TRBD1. Germline loops: CDR1 SNHLY, CDR2 FYNNEI. This CDR3 comprises 15 residues. Trimming cost V 2 bases and J 2 bases; bases outside gene matches: 5. The chain's CDR3 is CASSERTGQNYGYTF. CDR3 sequence (DNA): TGTGCCAGCAGTGAAAGGACAGGCCAGAACTATGGCTACACCTTC.

Concerning this clonotype: The junction departs from the called germline gene at one end, perhaps through a read error. The chain combines TRBV20-1 with TRBJ2-7; a weak D match, TRBD2 (6 bases). There are 14 residues in the CDR3. Germline V lookup: CDR1 DFQATT, CDR2 SNEGSKA (reference sequence). CDR3 sequence: CSASYPSVTYEQYF. In DNA, the CDR3 is TGCAGCGCTAGCTACCCTAGCGTGACCTACGAGCAGTACTTC.

This clonotype was seen just once. The chain links TRBV6-1 to TRBJ1-4, with 8 nucleotides matching TRBD1. V shed 6 bases and J 4 bases; nucleotides not matched to a gene: 10. From germline, CDR1 is MNHNS and CDR2 SASEGT. This CDR3 comprises 16 residues. CDR3 protein: CASSWTGPRSNEKLFF. CDR3 DNA: TGTGCCAGCAGCTGGACAGGGCCACGTAGTAATGAAAAACTGTTTTTT.

This clonotype was counted a few times. The chain couples TRBV20-1 to TRBJ1-4, with D possibly TRBD1 on 5 matching bases. The ends were cut back, 3 bases at V and 8 bases at J, with 13 bases in the middle. The CDR3 consists of 13 residues. Germline-derived CDR1 and CDR2 are DFQATT and SNEGSKA (reference sequence). CDR3 nucleotides: TGCAGTGCTAGGAAAGGACGGGACGAAAAACTGTTTTTT. It translates to CSARKGRDEKLFF.

This clonotype has a single count. This rearrangement joins TRBV19 to TRBJ1-2; 7 nucleotides agree with TRBD1. The CDR3 loop spans 15 amino acids. J was trimmed by 2 bases and V by 4 bases; bases with no gene match: 7. CDR1 and CDR2 from the germline V gene are LNHDA and SQIVND (reference sequence). CDR3 nucleotide sequence: TGTGCCAGTAGTACCCCGGGACAGTCCAACTATGGCTACACCTTC. It translates to CASSTPGQSNYGYTF. The complete variable domain, with remaining parts taken from reference TRBV19 and TRBJ1-2, reads DGGITQSPKYLFRKEGQNVTLSCEQNLNHDAMYWYRQDPGQGLRLIYYSQIVNDFQKGDIAEGYSVSREKKESFPLTVTSAQKNPTAFYLCASSTPGQSNYGYTFGSGTRLTVV.

This clonotype was detected only once. The chain is built from TRBV10-2 and TRBJ1-6; the match to TRBD1 covers 9 bases. The germline CDR1 and CDR2 sequences are WSHSY and SAAADI. There are 15 residues in the CDR3. Trimming took 3 bases from V and 9 from J; bases not matched to a gene: 6. For the CDR3, the DNA is TGCGCCAGCAGTGAAACAGGGGGCGCGGGTTCACCCCTCCACTTT. Amino acid sequence: CASSETGGAGSPLHF.

V gene TRBV7-6 combines with J gene TRBJ2-5; D not certain. V was trimmed by 1 base and J by 4 bases, leaving 7 bases between them. The CDR3 spans 13 residues. CDR1 and CDR2 (germline): SGHVS, FNYEAQ. The CDR3 DNA sequence: TGTGCCAGCAGCTTAGGTTTGGCAGAGACCCAGTACTTC. Translation: CASSLGLAETQYF. The entire variable domain, with the rest obtained from reference TRBV7-6 and TRBJ2-5, is as follows: GAGVSQSPRYKVTKRGQDVALRCDPISGHVSLYWYRQALGQGPEFLTYFNYEAQQDKSGLPNDRFSAERPEGSISTLTIQRTEQRDSAMYRCASSLGLAETQYFGPGTRLLVL.

This chain joins TRBV20-1 and TRBJ1-2; D uncertain. This CDR3 contains 14 residues. Looked up from germline, CDR1 is DFQATT and CDR2 is SNEGSKA (reference sequence). Trimming removed 4 bases at V and 4 bases at J, with 16 bases between. The CDR3: CSATPGLVTYGYTF. The CDR3 DNA is TGCAGTGCTACCCCGGGCCTGGTGACCTATGGCTACACCTTC.

The V call is TRBV2, the J call TRBJ1-5; perhaps TRBD1 as D (6 bases). Trimming removed 4 bases from V and 1 base from J, with 14 bases in between. Germline V gene sequence: CDR1 SNHLY, CDR2 FYNNEI. CDR3 size: 16 residues. CDR3 sequence: CASSGSGGLSNQPQHF. CDR3 DNA sequence: TGTGCCAGCAGTGGTTCGGGGGGGCTGAGCAATCAGCCCCAGCATTTT. The whole variable domain, filled in from reference TRBV2 and TRBJ1-5, reads EPEVTQTPSHQVTQMGQEVILRCVPISNHLYFYWYRQILGQKVEFLVSFYNNEISEKSEIFDDQFSVERPDGSNFTLKIRSTKLEDSAMYFCASSGSGGLSNQPQHFGDGTRLSIL.

The CDR3 sequence is CASSPLWQPQHF. The CDR3 region has the DNA TGTGCCAGCAGCCCCCTGTGGCAGCCCCAGCATTTT. The V call is TRBV12-3 or TRBV12-4, the J call TRBJ1-5, with unresolved D. Trimming took off 6 bases at V and 7 bases at J, with 10 bases between the two ends. The length of the CDR3 is 12 residues.

The chain is built from TRBV2 and TRBJ1-1, with a weak D call TRBD1 (6 bases). CDR1 is SNHLY and CDR2 is FYNNEI in the germline V gene. The V gene lost 2 bases and the J gene lost 11 bases, with 12 bases spanning the gap. CDR3 length: 12 amino acids. CDR3 in DNA: TGTGCCAGCAGTGAACAGGGGCCCAAGGCTTTCTTT. Its translation: CASSEQGPKAFF.

The chain recombines TRBV19 with TRBJ1-6; 10 nucleotides line up with TRBD1. The J segment lost 10 bases and the V segment lost 6 bases, leaving 0 bases of the junction unmatched. Germline lookup yields CDR1 LNHDA and CDR2 SQIVND (reference sequence). The CDR3 runs to 12 residues. CDR3 in amino acids: CASRDRGSPLHF. DNA of the CDR3: TGTGCCAGTAGGGACAGGGGGTCACCCCTCCACTTT.

The sample holds one count of this clonotype. The chain combines TRBV28 with TRBJ1-3; D gene uncertain. Germline V CDR1 and CDR2: MDHEN, SYDVKM. The V end was cut by 6 bases, the J end by 2 bases, with 11 bases between. The CDR3 is made up of 14 amino acids. CDR3 nucleotides: TGTGCCAGCAGGTTGGGAACTCCTGGAAACACCATATATTTT. This sequence encodes CASRLGTPGNTIYF.

The J gene is TRBJ2-4, the V gene TRBV29-1; TRBD2 might be the D (6 bases). Trimming stripped 4 bases from V and 3 bases from J, with 16 bases between. CDR1 is SQVTM, CDR2 ANQGSEA, per germline. The CDR3 loop spans 15 amino acids. This CDR3 is CSVVRRGWNKNIQYF. The CDR3 nucleotides are TGCAGCGTTGTTAGGAGGGGATGGAACAAAAACATTCAGTACTTC.

CDR3 sequence reads: CASRMGNSPLHF. CDR3 in DNA: TGTGCCAGCAGGATGGGGAATTCACCCCTCCACTTT. The chain carries TRBV7-9 and TRBJ1-6; no definite D call. The germline gives CDR1 SEHNR, CDR2 FQNEAQ (reference sequence). Between the trimmed V and J ends, which lost 6 bases and 7 bases, there was a span of 7 bases. The CDR3 covers 12 residues.